This TCR beta chain originates from a study of cytomegalovirus exposure and HLA in healthy donors. Study-level results: Rare TCR sequences dominated, though some public TCRs recurred in many donors.

V shed 2 bases and J shed 8 bases, with 12 bases lying between them. Germline CDR1 and CDR2: SNHLY and FYNNEI. This CDR3 is 13 amino acids long. The PCR contained 60 Vbeta and 13 Jbeta primers. Clones were read by immunoSEQ multiplex PCR, and TCRdb kept only the in-frame ones, dropping some. The table shows about 140,000 clones, with around 81% occurring only once. Notes on this clone: What it recognizes is unknown.

The gene calls are TRBV2 and TRBJ1-2; no reliable D call. The receptor comes from a man between 45 and 60 years old in good health and CMV-seronegative. The sample taken for sequencing was PBMCs. The CDR3 DNA reads as TGTGCCAGCAGTGAACGACTGAACCGAGGCTACACCTTC. Amino acid sequence: CASSERLNRGYTF.